This T cell receptor beta chain was sequenced in a study of post-analysis software for immune sequencing data. Overall study context: The cohort encompassed relapsing-remitting, secondary progressive and progressive-relapsing multiple sclerosis disease courses. Study-level points and caveats: Strong co-clustering by F measure was evident for samples that had been prepared in the same batch. Comparison with controls showed significantly lower normalized Chao1 diversity in multiple sclerosis patients.

Every TCR beta cDNA library bore unique molecular identifiers. TCRdb called the PCR reads again in MiXCR, with one record for every CDR3 protein. The profile shows about 190,000 distinct CDR3 sequences, over 25% of them singletons. Details on this clonotype: Its antigen is still unknown.

The clonotype was recovered from a girl between 2 and 17 years old with multiple sclerosis. The specimen sequenced was blood.

The CDR3 is CSATGPIYYNEQFF. CDR3 nucleotides: TGCAGTGCTACCGGGCCAATATACTACAATGAGCAGTTCTTC. The rearrangement links TRBV20-1 to TRBJ2-1; D is uncertain. Germline V lookup: CDR1 DFQATT, CDR2 SNEGSKA (reference sequence). V lost 4 bases and J lost 3, with 13 bases in between. The CDR3 has 14 amino acids.